The clone carrying this T cell receptor (beta chain) was detected many times. The CDR3 is 15 residues long. The V end was cut by 2 bases, the J end by 0 bases, with 13 bases between. CDR1 GTSNPN and CDR2 SVGIG come from the germline V gene (reference sequence). This specimen belongs to a study of blood T cells in healthy people across ages. The use of a sample-barcoded 5' primer and a J-beta primer mix characterized a second PCR of 7 to 11 cycles. TCRdb ran MiXCR on the 5' RACE reads and lists one entry per CDR3 protein. The table has 550,000 to 800,000 distinct CDR3 sequences, 32% seen once. This receptor was taken from a woman of 80 years or more in good health. Material for sequencing was blood. The V call is TRBV30, the J call TRBJ1-2; a weak D match, TRBD1 (6 bases). The CDR3 here is CAWSRRGAPNYGYTF. CDR3 bases: TGTGCCTGGAGTCGGAGGGGGGCACCTAACTATGGCTACACCTTC.